This T cell receptor beta chain originates from a study of beta chain features in type 1 diabetes. From germline, CDR1 is MGHRA and CDR2 YSYEKL. Trimming at V came to 0 bases and at J to 10 bases, leaving 3 bases not matched to a gene. The CDR3 consists of 13 residues. Study results and caveats: When cDNA is sequenced, cells with high TCR expression could be over-represented.

Since all of the isolated RNA was reverse transcribed, expressed TCRB transcripts were what got sequenced. This table comes from immunoSEQ multiplex PCR, and its TCRdb copy is limited to in-frame clones, with some not included. The sample carries 130,000 to 150,000 clones, under 60% recorded once. Remarks on this clone: The antigen is unknown.

The authors sorted CD4+ naive, central memory, regulatory and stem cell-like memory cells via CD45RO/CCR7/CD25/CD127/CD95/CD27. The V call is TRBV4-1, the J call TRBJ2-1, with TRBD2 matching 7 bases. Sequencing used Tregs from blood. The receptor's source is a young man in good health. CDR3 amino acids: CASSQEVRGEQFF. The CDR3 DNA follows: TGCGCCAGCAGCCAAGAAGTGCGGGGGGAGCAGTTCTTC.